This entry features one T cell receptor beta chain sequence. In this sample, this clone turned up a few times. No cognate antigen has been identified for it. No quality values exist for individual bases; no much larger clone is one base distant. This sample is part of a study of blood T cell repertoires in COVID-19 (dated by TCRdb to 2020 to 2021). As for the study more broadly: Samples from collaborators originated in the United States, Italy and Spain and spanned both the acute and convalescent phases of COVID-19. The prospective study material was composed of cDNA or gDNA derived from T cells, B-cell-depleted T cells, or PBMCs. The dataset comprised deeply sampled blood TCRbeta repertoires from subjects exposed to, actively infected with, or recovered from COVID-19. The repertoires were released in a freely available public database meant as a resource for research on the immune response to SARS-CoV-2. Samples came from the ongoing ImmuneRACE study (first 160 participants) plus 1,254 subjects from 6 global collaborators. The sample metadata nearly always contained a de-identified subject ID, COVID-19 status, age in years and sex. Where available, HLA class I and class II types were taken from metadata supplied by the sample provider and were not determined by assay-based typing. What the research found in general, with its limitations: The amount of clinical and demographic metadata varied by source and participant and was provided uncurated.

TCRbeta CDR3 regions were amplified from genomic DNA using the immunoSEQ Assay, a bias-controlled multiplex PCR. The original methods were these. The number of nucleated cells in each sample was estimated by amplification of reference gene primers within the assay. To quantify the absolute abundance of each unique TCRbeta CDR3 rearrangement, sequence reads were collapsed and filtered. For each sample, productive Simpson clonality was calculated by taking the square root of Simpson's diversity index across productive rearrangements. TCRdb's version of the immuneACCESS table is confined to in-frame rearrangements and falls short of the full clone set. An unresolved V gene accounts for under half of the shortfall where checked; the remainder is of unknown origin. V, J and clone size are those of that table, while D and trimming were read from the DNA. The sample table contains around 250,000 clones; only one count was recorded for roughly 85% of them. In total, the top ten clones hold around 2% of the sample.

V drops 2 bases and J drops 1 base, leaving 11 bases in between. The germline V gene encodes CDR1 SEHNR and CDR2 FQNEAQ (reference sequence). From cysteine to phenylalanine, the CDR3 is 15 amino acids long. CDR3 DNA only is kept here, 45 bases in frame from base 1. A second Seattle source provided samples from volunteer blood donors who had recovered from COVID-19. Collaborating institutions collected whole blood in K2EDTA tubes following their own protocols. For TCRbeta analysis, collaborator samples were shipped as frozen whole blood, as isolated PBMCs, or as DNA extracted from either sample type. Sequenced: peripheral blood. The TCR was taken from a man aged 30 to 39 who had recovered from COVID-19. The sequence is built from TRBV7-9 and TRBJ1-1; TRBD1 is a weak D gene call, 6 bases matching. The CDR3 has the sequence CASSLTLGQNTEAFF. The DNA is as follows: TGTGCCAGCAGCTTAACCCTGGGACAGAACACTGAAGCTTTCTTT.